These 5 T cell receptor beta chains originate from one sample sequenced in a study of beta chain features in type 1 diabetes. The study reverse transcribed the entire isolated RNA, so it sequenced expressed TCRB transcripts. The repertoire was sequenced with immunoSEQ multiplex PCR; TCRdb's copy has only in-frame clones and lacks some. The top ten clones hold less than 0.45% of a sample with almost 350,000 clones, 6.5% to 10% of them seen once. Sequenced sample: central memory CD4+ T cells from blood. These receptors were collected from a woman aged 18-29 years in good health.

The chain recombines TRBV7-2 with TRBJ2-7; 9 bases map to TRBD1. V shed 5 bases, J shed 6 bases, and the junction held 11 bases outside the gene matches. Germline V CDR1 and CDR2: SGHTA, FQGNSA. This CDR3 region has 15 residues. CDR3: CASSQAGTGTVEQYF. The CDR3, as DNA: TGTGCCAGCAGCCAAGCCGGGACAGGGACCGTCGAGCAGTACTTC.

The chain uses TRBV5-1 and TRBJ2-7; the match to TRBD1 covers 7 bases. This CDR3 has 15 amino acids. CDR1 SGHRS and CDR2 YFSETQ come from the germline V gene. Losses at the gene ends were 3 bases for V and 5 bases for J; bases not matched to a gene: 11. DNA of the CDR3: TGCGCCAGCAGCTATACGACAGGGTGGGTCGACGAGCAGTACTTC. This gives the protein CASSYTTGWVDEQYF.

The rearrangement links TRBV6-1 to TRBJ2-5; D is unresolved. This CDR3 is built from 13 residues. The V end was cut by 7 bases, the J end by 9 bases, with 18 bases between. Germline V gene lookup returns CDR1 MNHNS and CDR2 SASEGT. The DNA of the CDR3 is TGTGCCAGCATCGTATTCGGGCAGTCGGCCCAGTACTTC. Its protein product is CASIVFGQSAQYF.

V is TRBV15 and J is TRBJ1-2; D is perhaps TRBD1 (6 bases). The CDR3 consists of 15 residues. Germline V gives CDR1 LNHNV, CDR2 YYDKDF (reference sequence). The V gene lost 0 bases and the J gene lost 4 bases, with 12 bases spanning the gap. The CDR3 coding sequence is TGTGCCACCAGCAGAGATCTCAGGGGTGCCTATGGCTACACCTTC. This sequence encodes CATSRDLRGAYGYTF.

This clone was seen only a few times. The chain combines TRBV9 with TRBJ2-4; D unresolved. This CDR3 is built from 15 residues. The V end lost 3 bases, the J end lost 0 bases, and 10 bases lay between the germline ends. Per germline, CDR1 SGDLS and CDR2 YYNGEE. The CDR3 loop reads CASSERAGAKNIQYF. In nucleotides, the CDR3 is TGTGCCAGCAGCGAAAGGGCCGGAGCCAAAAACATTCAGTACTTC.